The entry below gives a single TCR beta chain sequence along with its context. TCRdb recomputed calls from the 5' RACE reads with MiXCR, one row per CDR3 protein. The sample includes tens of thousands of distinct CDR3 sequences, less than 15% seen only once; the top ten take 25% to 35%. This specimen comes from a study of T-cell memory formation after mild COVID-19. Per germline, CDR1 SEHNR and CDR2 FQNEAQ (reference sequence). CDR3 length: 13 amino acids. The germline V and J ends were trimmed by 3 bases and 2 bases, with 8 bases remaining between them. The sequence was obtained from an adult woman who had mild COVID-19 (a few samples of this study predate the infection). Cell type and time point are not known. The sequenced material came from PBMCs or a T cell subset sorted from them (not recorded which). The chain combines TRBV7-9 with TRBJ2-7; the D gene is possibly TRBD2 (5 bases). The CDR3: CASSFRTAYEQYF. CDR3 nucleotides: TGTGCCAGCAGCTTCCGGACTGCCTACGAGCAGTACTTC.